The 27 T cell receptor beta chains below come from one sample, sequenced in a study. TCRdb recomputed calls from the 5' RACE reads with MiXCR, one row per CDR3 protein. The sample comprises around 50,000 distinct CDR3 sequences, about 26% of which are singletons, and roughly 2.1% rests with the top ten. The sorted Tregs were CD4+CD25+CD127-/low cells. Sequencing input: tumor-infiltrating Tregs sorted from the breast tumor. These receptors came from a female donor with breast cancer.

Concerning this clonotype: A read error may produce the germline difference seen at one junction end. The rearrangement links TRBV6-5 to TRBJ1-3, with D possibly matching TRBD1 (6 bases). The CDR3 totals 16 residues. CDR1 MNHEY and CDR2 SVGAGI come from the germline V gene. The CDR3 coding sequence is TGTGCCAGCAGTTACCGGCCGGGGGCGTATGGAAACACCATATTTTTT. Translation gives CASSYRPGAYGNTIFF.

On this clonotype: A much larger clonotype is one base distant, so this may be a read error. The chain has TRBV7-9 and TRBJ1-1; 7 bases are shared with TRBD1. This CDR3 contains 16 residues. Germline CDR1 reads SEHNR; CDR2 reads FQNEAQ (reference sequence). The CDR3 bases are TGTACCAGCAGCTTAGCAGGGGGGCGAAGAAACACTGAAGCTTTCTTT. Residues: CTSSLAGGRRNTEAFF.

V usage is TRBV30 and J usage is TRBJ2-7; 8 bases match TRBD2. The CDR3 runs 14 residues. V lost 3 bases, J lost 8 bases, and 12 bases stayed unmatched. The germline V gene encodes CDR1 GTSNPN and CDR2 SVGIG (reference sequence). The CDR3 region is CAWRPGTRVFQQYF. The CDR3 DNA sequence: TGTGCCTGGAGACCCGGGACTAGGGTTTTTCAGCAGTACTTC.

The chain recombines TRBV28 with TRBJ2-1; 8 nucleotides match TRBD2. Losses at the gene ends were 2 bases for V and 5 bases for J; bases not matched to a gene: 8. The CDR3 runs 16 residues. Looked up from germline, CDR1 is MDHEN and CDR2 is SYDVKM. CDR3 sequence reads: CASSLRGTRVNNEQFF. The CDR3 nucleotides are TGTGCCAGCAGTTTAAGGGGGACTAGGGTGAACAATGAGCAGTTCTTC.

Note on this clonotype: The CDR3 does not end in the conserved phenylalanine or tryptophan, so this is likely a read error. The chain is built from TRBV2 and TRBJ1-1; 8 positions agree with TRBD1. J lost 7 bases, V lost 6 bases, and 10 bases had no gene match. CDR1 is SNHLY, CDR2 FYNNEI, per germline. CDR3 length equals 14 residues. The CDR3 bases are TGTGCCAGCAGCCAGACAGGGGTATTAGGTGAAGCTTTCTCT. Translated, it gives CASSQTGVLGEAFS.

The V and J genes are TRBV27 and TRBJ2-7; 7 nucleotides align to TRBD1. Trimming cost V 5 bases and J 12 bases; bases outside gene matches: 13. CDR1 MNHEY and CDR2 SMNVEV come from the germline V gene (reference sequence). The CDR3 extends over 13 amino acids. The CDR3 region has the DNA TGTGCCAGCAGTCCCCGGGACAGCCGACTGAGGTACTTC. Amino acids: CASSPRDSRLRYF.

The rearrangement uses TRBV20-1 and TRBJ1-1; D is uncertain. Germline CDR1 and CDR2: DFQATT and SNEGSKA (reference sequence). The ends were cut back, 6 bases at V and 5 bases at J, with 10 bases in the middle. The CDR3 runs to 11 residues. The CDR3 is CSANWVTEAFF. The CDR3 DNA follows: TGCAGTGCGAATTGGGTTACTGAAGCTTTCTTT.

This clonotype was detected many times. The chain links TRBV27 to TRBJ2-5; D may match TRBD1 or TRBD2 (5 bases each). The V end lost 2 bases, the J end lost 4 bases, and 20 bases lay between the germline ends. This CDR3 spans 17 amino acids. CDR1 and CDR2 (germline): MNHEY, SMNVEV (reference sequence). CDR3 coding DNA: TGTGCCAGCAGTTTAAGGACCCCGGGGCGGACAAGAGAGACCCAGTACTTC. Translated: CASSLRTPGRTRETQYF.

The V gene is TRBV6-1, the J gene TRBJ2-3, with D unclear. This CDR3 is 12 amino acids long. V was trimmed by 6 bases and J by 1 base, leaving 5 bases between them. Germline V CDR1 and CDR2: MNHNS, SASEGT. The CDR3 reads CASSRRTDTQYF. The CDR3 coding sequence is TGTGCCAGCAGCAGGCGCACAGATACGCAGTATTTT.

Comments on this clonotype: This may come from a read error, since a much larger clone is one base off. Without the conserved terminal phenylalanine or tryptophan, this CDR3 likely stems from a read error. The chain joins TRBV29-1 to TRBJ1-1, with TRBD1 as a possible D gene (5 bases). This CDR3 contains 12 residues. In germline, CDR1 is SQVTM, CDR2 ANQGSEA. The V end was cut by 8 bases, the J end by 1 base, with 11 bases between. CDR3 residues: CSFQGRNTEAFL. The CDR3, as DNA: TGCAGCTTCCAGGGAAGGAACACTGAAGCTTTCCTT.

Many counts were recorded for this clonotype. The chain recombines TRBV4-3 with TRBJ2-7; D is unclear. CDR1 and CDR2 (germline): LGHNA, YSLEER. This CDR3 comprises 14 residues. Between the trimmed V and J ends, which lost 0 bases and 2 bases, there was a span of 8 bases. For the CDR3, the DNA is TGCGCCAGCAGCCAAGACGTTAGTACCTACGAGCAGTACTTC. This gives the protein CASSQDVSTYEQYF.

The chain employs TRBV5-1 and TRBJ2-1; D is perhaps TRBD1 (6 bases). The CDR3 is made up of 13 amino acids. CDR1 SGHRS and CDR2 YFSETQ come from the germline V gene. V gave up 5 bases and J gave up 5 bases, with 11 bases separating them. CDR3 in amino acids: CASSYRVNNEQFF. The CDR3 region has the DNA TGCGCCAGCAGTTACAGGGTCAACAATGAGCAGTTCTTC.

The gene calls are TRBV5-1 and TRBJ2-6; 9 bases are a match to TRBD1. Per germline, CDR1 SGHRS and CDR2 YFSETQ. The CDR3 has 16 amino acids. Unmatched junction bases numbered 9, after V lost 5 bases and J lost 6 bases. CDR3 nucleotides: TGCGCCAGCAGTCATCGGACAGGGGCGAAGGCCAACGTCCTGACTTTC. This translates into CASSHRTGAKANVLTF.

V usage is TRBV28 and J usage is TRBJ1-5, with TRBD1 matching over 7 bases. This CDR3 contains 14 residues. The germline CDR1 and CDR2 sequences are MDHEN and SYDVKM. Trimming at V came to 3 bases and at J to 6 bases, leaving 5 bases not matched to a gene. The CDR3 DNA reads TGTGCCAGCAGTTTGGGAGGGGACAGTCAGCCCCAGCATTTT. Translation: CASSLGGDSQPQHF.

To note about this clonotype: This sequence may be a read error, since a much larger clone differs from it by one base. The J gene is TRBJ1-5, the V gene TRBV15, with TRBD1 as a possible D gene (5 bases). V was clipped by 3 bases and J by 7 bases, with 13 bases between them. Germline CDR1 reads LNHNV; CDR2 reads YYDKDF (reference sequence). This CDR3 spans 14 amino acids. The CDR3 region is CATSRGDGEQPQHF. In DNA form, the CDR3 reads TGTGCCACCAGCAGGGGGGACGGAGAGCAGCCCCAGCATTTT.

This clonotype was recorded many times. CDR3 amino acids: CASSPSGRGYEQYF. The CDR3 nucleotides read TGTGCCAGCAGCCCATCGGGACGGGGCTACGAGCAGTACTTC. The chain combines TRBV7-2 with TRBJ2-7; D may be TRBD1 or TRBD2 (5 bases each). Germline V gives CDR1 SGHTA, CDR2 FQGNSA. This CDR3 is 14 amino acids long. The V end lost 5 bases, the J end lost 3 bases, and 14 bases lay between the germline ends.

Ten or more counts support this clonotype. The chain combines TRBV12-3 or TRBV12-4 with TRBJ1-5; 10 bases are shared with TRBD1. Trimming removed 4 bases from V and 6 bases from J; junction bases left unmatched: 0. This CDR3 region has 13 residues. For the CDR3, the DNA is TGTGCCAGCAGTTGGGACAGGGGTCAGCCCCAGCATTTT. This translates into CASSWDRGQPQHF.

This clonotype was seen many times. The chain employs TRBV7-2 and TRBJ2-2, with no clear D. CDR1 and CDR2 from the germline V gene are SGHTA and FQGNSA. The CDR3 runs to 15 residues. V shed 1 base and J shed 2 bases, with 8 bases lying between them. CDR3 bases: TGTGCCAGCAGCTTAGGGAGCGCTAACACCGGGGAGCTGTTTTTT. Amino acid sequence: CASSLGSANTGELFF.

The chain couples TRBV9 to TRBJ2-2; 12 bases align to TRBD1. The length of the CDR3 is 18 residues. The V gene end was trimmed by 4 bases and the J gene end by 6 bases; junction bases not matched to a gene: 13. Germline V gene data show CDR1 as SGDLS and CDR2 as YYNGEE. The CDR3 sequence: CASSPQSGTGGLPGELFF. Written as DNA, the CDR3 is TGTGCCAGCAGCCCCCAGAGTGGGACAGGGGGCTTGCCCGGGGAGCTGTTTTTT.

CDR3 nucleotide sequence: TGTGCCAGCAGTTTGTCTAGCGGGGGATCTGGAGAGACCCAGTACTTC. This encodes CASSLSSGGSGETQYF. The chain is built from TRBV12-3 or TRBV12-4 and TRBJ2-5; the match to TRBD2 covers 10 bases. The CDR3 is 16 amino acids. V was clipped by 3 bases and J by 4 bases; unmatched bases: 8.

Only a few counts were recorded for this clonotype. The chain links TRBV3-1 to TRBJ1-5; D call uncertain. The CDR3 contains 16 residues. V lost 0 bases and J lost 5, with 14 bases in between. Germline V CDR1 and CDR2: LGHDT, YNNKEL (reference sequence). CDR3 DNA: TGTGCCAGCAGCCAAGATCCGGGGTCGTATGATCAGCCCCAGCATTTT. This gives the protein CASSQDPGSYDQPQHF.

This clonotype was seen ten or more times. The chain carries TRBV20-1 and TRBJ2-2; TRBD2 matches 13 bases. Losses at the gene ends were 3 bases for V and 5 bases for J; bases not matched to a gene: 3. From germline, CDR1 is DFQATT and CDR2 SNEGSKA (reference sequence). This CDR3 region has 15 residues. The CDR3, as DNA: TGCAGTGCTAGCCTACTAGCGGGAGGGACCGGGGAGCTGTTTTTT. It encodes CSASLLAGGTGELFF.

This clonotype was observed a single time. The conserved phenylalanine or tryptophan normally closing the CDR3 is absent here, so this likely arose from a read error. The genes are TRBV29-1 and TRBJ1-6, with D maybe TRBD1 (6 bases). Germline lookup yields CDR1 SQVTM and CDR2 ANQGSEA. With 6 bases removed from V and 6 bases from J, the gap between germline ends came to 18 bases. The CDR3 spans 15 residues. For the CDR3, the DNA is TGCAGCGTCCGGGTTCAGGGGCTCCGTAATTCACCCCTCCACCTT. Translating gives CSVRVQGLRNSPLHL.

This clonotype has just a few counts. The chain joins TRBV11-2 to TRBJ1-1, with D possibly TRBD1 on 6 matching bases. This CDR3 comprises 15 residues. V lost 5 bases to trimming and J lost 2 bases, with 15 bases between them. Germline V gene lookup returns CDR1 SGHAT and CDR2 FQNNGV. The CDR3 is CASSPRTDFNTEAFF. DNA of the CDR3: TGTGCCAGCAGCCCCCGGACAGACTTTAACACTGAAGCTTTCTTT.

The chain employs TRBV20-1 and TRBJ1-1, with a possible D match to TRBD1 (5 bases). Trimming took 0 bases from V and 1 from J, leaving 9 bases between them. The CDR3 extends over 14 amino acids. CDR1 DFQATT and CDR2 SNEGSKA come from the germline V gene (reference sequence). CDR3 amino acids: CSAREGGENTEAFF. The CDR3 coding sequence is TGCAGTGCTAGAGAGGGGGGGGAGAACACTGAAGCTTTCTTT.

This clonotype was seen more than once but under ten times. V is TRBV20-1 and J is TRBJ2-1; 12 bases agree with TRBD2. There are 14 residues in the CDR3. Germline assignment: CDR1 DFQATT and CDR2 SNEGSKA (reference sequence). The trim removed 6 bases at V and 3 bases at J, leaving 3 bases unmatched. The CDR3 protein is CSAPTSGGYNEQFF. The CDR3 nucleotides are TGCAGTGCACCGACTAGCGGGGGCTACAATGAGCAGTTCTTC.

For this clonotype: Its ends do not fully match the called genes, so a read error is possible. The CDR3, as DNA: TGTGCCAGCAGCTTAGTTCCCCTCGGGTCGGCGGGGAGGGAGAACCAGTACTTC. This encodes CASSLVPLGSAGRENQYF. This chain links TRBV7-2 with TRBJ2-5; TRBD2 matches 7 bases. The CDR3 runs to 18 residues. In germline, CDR1 is SGHTA, CDR2 FQGNSA.